The 30 T cell receptor beta chains below were found in one sample sequenced in a study of regulatory T cells in long-lasting Graves disease. Sample time point: newly diagnosed GD, antithyroid drugs for less than 3 months. After RNA was extracted from PBMCs, the TCR library was made from it. Combining iRepertoire HTBI primers with Arm-PCR of CDR3 regions, the authors built TCR beta libraries. One entry per CDR3 protein results from TCRdb running MiXCR on the multiplex PCR reads. The sample comprises a few hundred thousand distinct CDR3 sequences, 20% to 25% of which are singletons, and about 15% rests with the top ten. The sequencing here drew on peripheral blood mononuclear cells (PBMCs), taken at new diagnosis, from a patient treated with antithyroid drugs. The source of these receptors is a female donor with Graves disease.

This clonotype was recorded at least ten times. The chain couples TRBV7-2 to TRBJ2-4, with a tentative D call TRBD2 (5 bases). The CDR3 runs 14 residues. V dropped 1 base and J dropped 5 bases, with 9 bases sitting between them. The germline CDR1 and CDR2 sequences are SGHTA and FQGNSA. The CDR3 DNA is TGTGCCAGCAGCTTAGTAGAGGGCCAAAACATTCAGTACTTC. This gives the protein CASSLVEGQNIQYF.

This clonotype has ten or more counts. J is TRBJ2-2 and V is TRBV24-1, with 7 positions matching TRBD1. This CDR3 contains 15 residues. The V and J ends lost 5 bases and 6 bases, in that order; junction bases with no gene match: 8. Per the germline V gene, CDR1 is KGHDR and CDR2 is SFDVKD. This chain's CDR3 is CATSVRQGGAGELFF. CDR3 sequence (DNA): TGTGCCACCAGTGTCCGACAGGGTGGTGCCGGGGAGCTGTTTTTT.

CDR3 in DNA: TGTGCCAGCAGTTACCGGGACCTTCTGGGTGAGCAGTTCTTC. Amino acid sequence: CASSYRDLLGEQFF. This sequence joins TRBV6-5 and TRBJ2-1, with D possibly being TRBD1 or TRBD2 (5 bases each). CDR3 length equals 14 residues. From germline, CDR1 is MNHEY and CDR2 SVGAGI. Trimming took 2 bases from V and 9 from J, leaving 14 bases between them.

This clonotype has at least ten counts. This chain connects TRBV7-9 to TRBJ1-1; 7 bases align to TRBD1. The CDR3 length is 14 residues. V was clipped by 5 bases and J by 0 bases; unmatched bases: 3. The germline gives CDR1 SEHNR, CDR2 FQNEAQ (reference sequence). The CDR3 region has the DNA TGTGCCAGCAGCGTGGGACAGTTGAACACTGAAGCTTTCTTT. Translation gives CASSVGQLNTEAFF. Full variable domain (rest looked up from reference TRBV7-9 and TRBJ1-1): DTGVSQNPRHKITKRGQNVTFRCDPISEHNRLYWYRQTLGQGPEFLTYFQNEAQLEKSRLLSDRFSAERPKGSFSTLEIQRTEQGDSAMYLCASSVGQLNTEAFFGQGTRLTVV.

This clonotype was picked up many times. The rearrangement joins TRBV7-3 to TRBJ1-6, with a tentative D call TRBD1 (5 bases). The CDR3 contains 14 residues. Germline-derived CDR1 and CDR2 are SGHTA and FQGTGA. The V and J ends lost 5 bases and 6 bases respectively, with 11 bases between them. In DNA form, the CDR3 reads TGTGCCAGCAGCCCGGGACTATCTAATTCACCCCTCCACTTT. Translated: CASSPGLSNSPLHF.

The chain links TRBV7-9 to TRBJ2-5; 9 nucleotides agree with TRBD1. CDR1 is SEHNR, CDR2 FQNEAQ, per germline (reference sequence). The CDR3 contains 15 residues. The J segment lost 2 bases and the V segment lost 5 bases, leaving 6 bases of the junction unmatched. This CDR3 is CASSPGTGRQETQYF. The CDR3 bases are TGTGCCAGCAGCCCCGGGACAGGGAGACAAGAGACCCAGTACTTC.

Ten or more counts support this clonotype. The chain carries TRBV6-2 or TRBV6-3 and TRBJ2-7; the D gene is possibly TRBD2 (5 bases). V gave up 5 bases and J gave up 3 bases, with 20 bases separating them. Germline V gene sequence: CDR1 MNHEY, CDR2 SVGEGT. This CDR3 spans 16 amino acids. The DNA for the CDR3 is TGTGCCAGCAGTCATCGAGTGGACGGAGGACTCTACGAGCAGTACTTC. It encodes CASSHRVDGGLYEQYF.

This clonotype was seen ten or more times. The chain couples TRBV5-1 to TRBJ1-1, with TRBD1 matching over 7 bases. Germline lookup yields CDR1 SGHRS and CDR2 YFSETQ. Losses at the gene ends were 3 bases for V and 0 bases for J; bases not matched to a gene: 11. This CDR3 spans 17 amino acids. In DNA form, the CDR3 reads TGCGCCAGCAGCTGGACAGGCGCCAGGGGAGTGAACACTGAAGCTTTCTTT. Translating it yields CASSWTGARGVNTEAFF.

Only one count was recorded for this clonotype. V and J are TRBV5-4 and TRBJ2-1; D might be TRBD1 (6 bases). V lost 2 bases and J lost 9, with 15 bases in between. The CDR3 loop spans 14 amino acids. CDR1 and CDR2 (germline): SGHNT, YYREEE (reference sequence). CDR3 region: CASSLGTNVGEQFF. In DNA form, the CDR3 reads TGTGCCAGCAGCTTAGGGACAAATGTCGGTGAGCAGTTCTTC.

This clonotype was detected ten times or more. The genes are TRBV5-1 and TRBJ1-3; 7 bases are shared with TRBD1. The V gene end was trimmed by 3 bases and the J gene end by 1 base; junction bases not matched to a gene: 4. The CDR3 sequence is 15 residues long. The germline gives CDR1 SGHRS, CDR2 YFSETQ. CDR3 residues: CASSSTGVSGNTIYF. The DNA for the CDR3 is TGCGCCAGCAGCTCTACAGGGGTATCTGGAAACACCATATATTTT.

This clonotype was counted a few times. CDR3 loop: CASSIVAGINEKLFF. CDR3 DNA: TGTGCCAGTAGTATAGTGGCCGGGATTAATGAAAAACTGTTTTTT. The chain couples TRBV19 to TRBJ1-4; no reliable D call. This CDR3 comprises 15 residues. V was cut by 1 base and J by 4 bases, with 10 bases left in between. Germline CDR1 reads LNHDA; CDR2 reads SQIVND (reference sequence).

As for this clonotype: A far larger clone is one base from this, pointing to a likely read error. The rearrangement joins TRBV6-9 to TRBJ2-1; 7 nucleotides match TRBD2. J lost 11 bases, V lost 4 bases, and 8 bases had no gene match. The CDR3 loop spans 13 amino acids. The germline V gene encodes CDR1 MNHGY and CDR2 SVAAGI. CDR3 protein: CASSLGGGNKQFF. In nucleotides, the CDR3 is TGTGCCAGCAGTTTGGGGGGGGGTAATAAGCAGTTCTTC.

This clonotype was seen at least ten times. The chain joins TRBV5-5 to TRBJ1-1, with 10 positions matching TRBD1. V lost 4 bases and J lost 3; bases outside the gene matches: 12. This CDR3 has 17 amino acids. The V gene's germline CDR1 is SGHKS and CDR2 YYEKEE (reference sequence). The CDR3 here is CASSRTGTGVVYTEAFF. For the CDR3, the DNA is TGTGCCAGCAGCAGGACCGGGACAGGGGTGGTATACACTGAAGCTTTCTTT.

In this sample, this clonotype turned up many times. V and J are TRBV7-9 and TRBJ1-2; D gene unclear. Deletions cut 6 bases from V and 8 bases from J, with 13 bases between. Germline V gene data show CDR1 as SEHNR and CDR2 as FQNEAQ (reference sequence). The CDR3 loop spans 12 amino acids. CDR3 protein: CASSRQGGGYTF. DNA of the CDR3: TGTGCCAGCAGTCGTCAAGGTGGGGGCTACACCTTC. The whole variable domain, filled in from reference TRBV7-9 and TRBJ1-2, reads DTGVSQNPRHKITKRGQNVTFRCDPISEHNRLYWYRQTLGQGPEFLTYFQNEAQLEKSRLLSDRFSAERPKGSFSTLEIQRTEQGDSAMYLCASSRQGGGYTFGSGTRLTVV.

This clonotype has only a few counts. This sequence joins TRBV3-1 and TRBJ2-3, with D tentatively TRBD1 (5 bases). Germline CDR1 is LGHDT and CDR2 is YNNKEL (reference sequence). This CDR3 has 15 residues. Trimming removed 2 bases at V and 2 bases at J, with 11 bases between. The CDR3 spells CASSQTGQLTDTQYF. In nucleotides, the CDR3 is TGTGCCAGCAGCCAAACCGGACAACTCACAGATACGCAGTATTTT.

At least ten counts were recorded for this clonotype. This sequence joins TRBV7-3 and TRBJ2-3; D call uncertain. Trimming left V 3 bases short and J 0 bases short, with 13 bases between. Germline CDR1 and CDR2: SGHTA and FQGTGA. The CDR3 contains 16 residues. The CDR3 loop reads CASSFLGEPSTDTQYF. CDR3 sequence (DNA): TGTGCCAGCAGCTTCCTAGGCGAACCTAGCACAGATACGCAGTATTTT. The whole variable domain, remainder taken from reference TRBV7-3 and TRBJ2-3, is GAGVSQTPSNKVTEKGKYVELRCDPISGHTALYWYRQSLGQGPEFLIYFQGTGAADDSGLPNDRFFAVRPEGSVSTLKIQRTERGDSAVYLCASSFLGEPSTDTQYFGPGTRLTVL.

The chain couples TRBV7-6 to TRBJ1-2; TRBD1 matches 9 bases. The CDR3 consists of 16 residues. Germline V gene data show CDR1 as SGHVS and CDR2 as FNYEAQ. V lost 1 base and J lost 5; bases outside the gene matches: 8. CDR3 sequence reads: CASSLETGGAYYGYTF. The CDR3 DNA reads as TGTGCCAGCAGCTTAGAAACAGGGGGCGCATATTATGGCTACACCTTC.

This clonotype showed up many times. This chain uses TRBV10-3 with TRBJ1-6, with D perhaps TRBD1 (5 bases). This CDR3 is 16 amino acids long. The germline V gene encodes CDR1 ENHRY and CDR2 SYGVKD. V was clipped by 10 bases and J by 0 bases, with 16 bases between them. The CDR3 nucleotides are TGTGCCACCGGGACCAAGGAAAGCTCCTATAATTCACCCCTCCACTTT. Protein: CATGTKESSYNSPLHF.

V is TRBV7-2 and J is TRBJ2-1, with D perhaps TRBD2 (7 bases). The ends were cut back, 0 bases at V and 2 bases at J, with 14 bases in the middle. Per the germline V gene, CDR1 is SGHTA and CDR2 is FQGNSA. This CDR3 comprises 17 residues. CDR3 residues: CASSLAGGLSPYNEQFF. The DNA for the CDR3 is TGTGCCAGCAGCTTAGCGGGGGGGCTGTCGCCCTACAATGAGCAGTTCTTC. The full variable domain, rest sourced from reference TRBV7-2 and TRBJ2-1, is GAGVSQSPSNKVTEKGKDVELRCDPISGHTALYWYRQSLGQGLEFLIYFQGNSAPDKSGLPSDRFSAERTGGSVSTLTIQRTQQEDSAVYLCASSLAGGLSPYNEQFFGPGTRLTVL.

This clonotype has at least ten counts. The V call is TRBV10-3, the J call TRBJ1-2, with a possible D match to TRBD1 (5 bases). V lost 0 bases to trimming and J lost 7 bases, with 9 bases between them. This CDR3 contains 13 residues. CDR1 ENHRY and CDR2 SYGVKD come from the germline V gene. The CDR3 nucleotides are TGTGCCATCAGTGAGTCGGGGGTGCGTGGCTACACCTTC. As protein: CAISESGVRGYTF.

This clonotype was observed at least ten times. The CDR3 DNA sequence: TGCAGCGCCCTCCTTGAGACCCAGTACTTC. Translated, it gives CSALLETQYF. The V call is TRBV29-1, the J call TRBJ2-5; D unresolved. There are 10 residues in the CDR3. Germline CDR1 reads SQVTM; CDR2 reads ANQGSEA. Trimming removed 7 bases at V and 5 bases at J, with 8 bases between.

The chain couples TRBV6-1 to TRBJ1-1; 7 bases agree with TRBD1. The V gene end was trimmed by 5 bases and the J gene end by 5 bases; junction bases not matched to a gene: 17. Per germline, CDR1 MNHNS and CDR2 SASEGT. The length of the CDR3 is 17 residues. CDR3: CASSILARGRGGTEAFF. Here the CDR3 DNA reads TGTGCCAGCAGTATATTGGCCCGTGGCAGGGGGGGGACTGAAGCTTTCTTT.

There are many counts of this clonotype. The J gene is TRBJ2-5, the V gene TRBV7-3; TRBD2 matches 7 bases. Trimming removed 4 bases from V and 4 bases from J; junction bases left unmatched: 9. The germline V gene encodes CDR1 SGHTA and CDR2 FQGTGA. The CDR3 length is 15 residues. CDR3 amino acids: CASSSNLGGRETQYF. In DNA form, the CDR3 reads TGTGCCAGCAGCTCGAACTTGGGGGGGAGAGAGACCCAGTACTTC.

In its sample, this clonotype was seen many times. V and J are TRBV7-9 and TRBJ1-4; D is ambiguous. Germline V gene sequence: CDR1 SEHNR, CDR2 FQNEAQ (reference sequence). The CDR3 runs to 14 residues. V was shortened by 2 bases and J by 5 bases, with 9 bases between the two germline ends. Here the CDR3 reads CASSLPNTNEKLFF. The CDR3 region has the DNA TGTGCCAGCAGCTTACCCAACACGAATGAAAAACTGTTTTTT.

The rearrangement links TRBV24-1 to TRBJ1-2, with 7 bases fitting TRBD1. The germline CDR1 and CDR2 sequences are KGHDR and SFDVKD. The length of the CDR3 is 13 residues. Trimming at V came to 4 bases and at J to 10 bases, leaving 8 bases not matched to a gene. CDR3 region: CATSDPNDRVYTF. CDR3 in DNA: TGTGCCACCAGTGACCCGAACGACAGGGTCTACACCTTC.

On this clonotype itself: A far larger clone is one base from this, pointing to a likely read error. The J gene is TRBJ2-1, the V gene TRBV2; the match to TRBD2 covers 11 bases. Germline V CDR1 and CDR2: SNHLY, FYNNEI. The CDR3 loop spans 14 amino acids. The V and J ends lost 6 bases and 5 bases, in that order; junction bases with no gene match: 3. CDR3 region: CASSLTSGDNEQFF. CDR3 in DNA: TGTGCCAGCAGCCTGACTAGCGGGGACAATGAGCAGTTCTTC.

A word on this clonotype: A read error is the likely source, as a far larger clone sits one nucleotide away. Since the CDR3 does not end with the conserved phenylalanine or tryptophan, this likely comes from a read error. The chain carries TRBV5-6 and TRBJ1-1; D gene unclear. This CDR3 has 12 residues. The germline CDR1 and CDR2 sequences are SGHDT and YYEEEE. V lost 2 bases and J lost 2, with 4 bases in between. CDR3 protein: CASSLPNTEAFL. CDR3 DNA sequence: TGTGCCAGCAGCTTACCCAACACTGAAGCTTTCCTT.

This clonotype was counted many times. The gene calls are TRBV28 and TRBJ1-5; D remains ambiguous. Germline loops: CDR1 MDHEN, CDR2 SYDVKM. V was trimmed by 5 bases and J by 6 bases, leaving 8 bases between them. The CDR3 runs to 12 residues. This CDR3 is CASSPSGQPQHF. In DNA, the CDR3 is TGTGCCAGCAGTCCCTCGGGTCAGCCCCAGCATTTT.

This clonotype was seen many times. V gene TRBV28 combines with J gene TRBJ2-1; D uncertain. Germline V gene sequence: CDR1 MDHEN, CDR2 SYDVKM. CDR3 length equals 13 residues. Trimming left V 1 base short and J 5 bases short, with 6 bases between. The CDR3 DNA reads TGTGCCAGCAGTTTATCCTTGGACAATGAGCAGTTCTTC. Its protein product is CASSLSLDNEQFF.

CDR3 sequence: CASSLGGTGNVNEQFF. Written as DNA, the CDR3 is TGCGCCAGCAGCTTGGGCGGGACAGGGAACGTCAATGAGCAGTTCTTC. V is TRBV5-1 and J is TRBJ2-1; 9 bases map to TRBD1. CDR3 length: 16 amino acids. CDR1 and CDR2 from the germline V gene are SGHRS and YFSETQ. Trimming removed 0 bases from V and 6 bases from J; junction bases left unmatched: 7.